The sequence of this TCR beta chain was determined in a study of response to subunit inactivated influenza vaccine. Study-wide results and caveats: A suggestion made by the authors is that each seasonal influenza vaccination recruits few new T cells.

Each CDR3 protein is one row after TCRdb ran MiXCR on the RT-PCR reads. This sample carries hundreds of thousands of distinct CDR3 sequences, 15% to 18% of them seen once, and the ten largest clones take under 14%. Germline V gene sequence: CDR1 KGHSH, CDR2 LQKENI. V lost 0 bases to trimming and J lost 9 bases, with 8 bases between them. This CDR3 spans 12 amino acids. Points on this clonotype: Its antigen is unknown.

This TCR was sampled from a man aged 50 to 60 who received an inactivated influenza vaccine. The rearrangement joins TRBV18 to TRBJ1-1; the D is unclear. The input for sequencing was PBMCs from blood, taken less than 13 days after vaccination. The CDR3 nucleotides are TGTGCCAGCTCACCACCGCGAAGTCAAGCTTTCTTT. It translates to CASSPPRSQAFF.